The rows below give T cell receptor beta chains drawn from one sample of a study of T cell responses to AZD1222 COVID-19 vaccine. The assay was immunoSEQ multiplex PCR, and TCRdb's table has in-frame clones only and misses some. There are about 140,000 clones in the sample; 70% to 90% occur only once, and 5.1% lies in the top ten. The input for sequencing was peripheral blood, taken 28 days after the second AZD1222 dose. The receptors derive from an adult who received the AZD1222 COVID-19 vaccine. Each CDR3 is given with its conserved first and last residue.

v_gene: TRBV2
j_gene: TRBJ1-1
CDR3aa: CASSDQGGGTEAFF

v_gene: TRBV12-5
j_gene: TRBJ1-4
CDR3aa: CASGPEKLFF

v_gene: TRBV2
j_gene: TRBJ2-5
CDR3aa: CASSPMHSAETQYF

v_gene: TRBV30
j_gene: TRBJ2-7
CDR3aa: CAWSVGASRISYEQYF

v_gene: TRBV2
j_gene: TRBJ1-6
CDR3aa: CASSRMGSSYNSPLHF

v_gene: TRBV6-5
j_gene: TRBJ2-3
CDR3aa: CASSWLRVGGTDTQYF

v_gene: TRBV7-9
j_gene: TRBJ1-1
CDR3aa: CASSFGGNTEAFF

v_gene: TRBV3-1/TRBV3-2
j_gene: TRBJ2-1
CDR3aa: CASTPKDGSSYNEQFF

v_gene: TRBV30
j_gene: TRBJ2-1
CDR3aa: CAWVSTSGSIYNEQFF

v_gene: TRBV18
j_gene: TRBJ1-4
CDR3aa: CASSQGLGEKLFF

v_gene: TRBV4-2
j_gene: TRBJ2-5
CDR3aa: CASSQAQGVAGETQYF

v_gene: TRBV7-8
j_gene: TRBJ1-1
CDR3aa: CASSLRTLNTEAFF

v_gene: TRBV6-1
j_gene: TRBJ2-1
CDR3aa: CASSERGGGRYNEQFF

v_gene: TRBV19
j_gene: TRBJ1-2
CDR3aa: CASSPDVRGYTF